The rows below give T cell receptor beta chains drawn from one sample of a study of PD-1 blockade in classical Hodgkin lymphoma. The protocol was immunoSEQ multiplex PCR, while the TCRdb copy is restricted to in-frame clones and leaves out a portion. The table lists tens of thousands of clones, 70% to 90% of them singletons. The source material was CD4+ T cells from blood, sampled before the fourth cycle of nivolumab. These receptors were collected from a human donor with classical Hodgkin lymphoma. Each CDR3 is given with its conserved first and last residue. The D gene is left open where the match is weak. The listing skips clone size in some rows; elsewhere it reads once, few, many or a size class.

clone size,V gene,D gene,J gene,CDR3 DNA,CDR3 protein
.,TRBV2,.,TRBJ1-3,TGTGCCAGCAGTGGGACCTACTCGGGAAACACCATATATTTT,CASSGTYSGNTIYF
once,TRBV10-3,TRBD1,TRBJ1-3,TGTGCCACCGTCCAGGGGGAGAGCTCTGGAAACACCATATATTTT,CATVQGESSGNTIYF
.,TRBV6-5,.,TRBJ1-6,TGTGCCAGCAGTTACTCGATTAGGGATTCACCCCTCCACTTT,CASSYSIRDSPLHF
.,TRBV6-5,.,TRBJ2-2,TGTGCCCAACCAGAGGGGGGGAACACCGGGGAGCTGTTTTTT,CAQPEGGNTGELFF
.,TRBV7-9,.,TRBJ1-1,TGTGCCAGCAGCTTCGGCGGATCTGAAGCTTTCTTT,CASSFGGSEAFF
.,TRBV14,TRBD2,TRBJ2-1,TGTGCCAGCAGCCCCGACAGGATTAGCGGGGGAACAGATGAGCAGTTCTTC,CASSPDRISGGTDEQFF
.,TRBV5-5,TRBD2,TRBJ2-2,TGTGCCAGCAGCCCGGACGGGAGGGGACGGTTCACCGGGGAGCTGTTTTTT,CASSPDGRGRFTGELFF
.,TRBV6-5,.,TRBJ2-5,TGTGCCAGCAGTTACAAGGCAGGGAAAGAGACCCAGTACTTC,CASSYKAGKETQYF
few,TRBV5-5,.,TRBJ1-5,TGTGCCAGCAGCTTGGGAGGCGGAGTGGAGCCCCAGCATTTT,CASSLGGGVEPQHF
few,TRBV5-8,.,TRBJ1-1,TGTGCCAGCAGCTTGGAAACTGAAGCTTTCTTT,CASSLETEAFF
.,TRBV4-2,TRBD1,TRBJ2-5,TGTGCCAGCAGCCTCCGGGACAGGGCGGTGGAGACCCAGTACTTC,CASSLRDRAVETQYF
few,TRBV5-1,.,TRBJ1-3,TGCGCCAGCAGCTTGACAGGGTTAGGCTCTGGAAACACCATATATTTT,CASSLTGLGSGNTIYF
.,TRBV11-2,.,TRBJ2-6,TGTGCCAGCAGCTTAGTGGCGGGGCATGGGGCCAACGTCCTGACTTTC,CASSLVAGHGANVLTF
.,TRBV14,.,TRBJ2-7,TGTGCCAGCAGTAAAGTGGGAGGACCCTACGAGCAGTACTTC,CASSKVGGPYEQYF
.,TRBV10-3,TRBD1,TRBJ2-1,TGTGCCATCAGTGATAGGACAGGCCCGGGATACAATGAGCAGTTCTTC,CAISDRTGPGYNEQFF
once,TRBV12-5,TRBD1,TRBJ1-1,TGTGCTAGTGGTTCAACCGGGACAGGGGAGGGGTCGGGCACTGAAGCTTTCTTT,CASGSTGTGEGSGTEAFF
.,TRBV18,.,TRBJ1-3,TGTGCCAGCTCATCTCTCCCCCCGGCCTCTGGAAACACCATATATTTT,CASSSLPPASGNTIYF
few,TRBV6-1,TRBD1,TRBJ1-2,TGTGCCAGCAGTGAACGACAGGGAGCGAATGGCTACACCTTC,CASSERQGANGYTF
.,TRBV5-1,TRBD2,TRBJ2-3,TGCGCCAGCAGCTCTACCGGGGGGGGCACAGATACGCAGTATTTT,CASSSTGGGTDTQYF
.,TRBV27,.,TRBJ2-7,TGTGCCAGCAGTTTATCGATCGAGGGGGTTGAAGCAGGGGCGCCCTCCTACGAGCAGTACTTC,CASSLSIEGVEAGAPSYEQYF
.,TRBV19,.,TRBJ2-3,TGTGCCAGTAGTATAGGAGCGGTAAGCGGAGATACGCAGTATTTT,CASSIGAVSGDTQYF
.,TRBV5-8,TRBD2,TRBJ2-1,TGTGCCAGCAGCCCGGTCCGCCTAGCGGGGGTCTACAATGAGCAGTTCTTC,CASSPVRLAGVYNEQFF
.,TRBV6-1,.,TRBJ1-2,TGTGCCAGCGGCAGGCTGTACTATGGCTACACCTTC,CASGRLYYGYTF
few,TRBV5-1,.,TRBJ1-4,TGCGCCAGCAGGTCCGGGACAAATAATGAAAAACTGTTTTTT,CASRSGTNNEKLFF
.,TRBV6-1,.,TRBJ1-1,TGTGCCAGCAGTGAAGGCTCTCCCACTGAAGCTTTCTTT,CASSEGSPTEAFF
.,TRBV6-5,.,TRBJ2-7,TGTGCCAGCAGTAGAGACAGGATCCCCTCCTACGAGCAGTACTTC,CASSRDRIPSYEQYF
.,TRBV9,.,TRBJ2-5,TGTGCCAGCAGCACTGGGGCTCAAGAGACCCAGTACTTC,CASSTGAQETQYF
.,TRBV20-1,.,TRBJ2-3,TGCAGTGCTAGATGGGCGGATACGCAGTATTTT,CSARWADTQYF
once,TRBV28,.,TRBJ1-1,TGTGCCAGCATGCGGGTGGTTGCTTTCTTT,CASMRVVAFF